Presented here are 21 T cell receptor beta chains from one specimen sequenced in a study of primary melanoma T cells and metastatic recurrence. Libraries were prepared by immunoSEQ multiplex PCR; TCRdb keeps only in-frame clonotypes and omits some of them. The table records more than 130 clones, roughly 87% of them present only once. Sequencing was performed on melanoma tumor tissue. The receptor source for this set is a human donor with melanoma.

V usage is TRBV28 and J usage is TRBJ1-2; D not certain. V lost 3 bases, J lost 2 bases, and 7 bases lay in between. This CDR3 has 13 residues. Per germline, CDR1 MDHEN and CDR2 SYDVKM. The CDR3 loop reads CASSFWRNYGYTF. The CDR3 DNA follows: TGTGCCAGCAGTTTTTGGAGGAACTATGGCTACACCTTC.

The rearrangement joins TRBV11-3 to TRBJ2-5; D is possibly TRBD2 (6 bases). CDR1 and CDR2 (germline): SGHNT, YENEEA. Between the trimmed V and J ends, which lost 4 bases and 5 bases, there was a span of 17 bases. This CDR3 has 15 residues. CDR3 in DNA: TGTGCCAGCAGCTCGATTAGACTAGTCCGTGAGACCCAGTACTTC. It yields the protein CASSSIRLVRETQYF.

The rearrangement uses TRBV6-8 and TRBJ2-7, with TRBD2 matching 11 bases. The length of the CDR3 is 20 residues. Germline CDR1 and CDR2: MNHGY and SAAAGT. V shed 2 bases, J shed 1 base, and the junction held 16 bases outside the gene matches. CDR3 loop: CASSYPIAGGPDSTSYEQYF. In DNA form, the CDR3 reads TGTGCCAGCAGTTACCCAATAGCGGGAGGGCCCGATAGCACGTCCTACGAGCAGTACTTC.

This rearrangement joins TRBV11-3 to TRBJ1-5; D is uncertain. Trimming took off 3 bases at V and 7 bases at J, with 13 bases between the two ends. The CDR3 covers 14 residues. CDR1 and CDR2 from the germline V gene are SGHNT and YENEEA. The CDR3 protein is CASSLYLKQQPQHF. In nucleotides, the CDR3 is TGTGCCAGCAGCTTGTATCTGAAGCAACAGCCCCAGCATTTT. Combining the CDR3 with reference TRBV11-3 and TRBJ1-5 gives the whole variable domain EAGVVQSPRYKIIEKKQPVAFWCNPISGHNTLYWYLQNLGQGPELLIRYENEEAVDDSQLPKDRFSAERLKGVDSTLKIQPAELGDSAVYLCASSLYLKQQPQHFGDGTRLSIL.

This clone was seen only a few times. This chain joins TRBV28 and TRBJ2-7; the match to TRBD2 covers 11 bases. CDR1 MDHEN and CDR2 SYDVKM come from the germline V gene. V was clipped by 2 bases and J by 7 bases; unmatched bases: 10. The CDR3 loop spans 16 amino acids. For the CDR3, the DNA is TGTGCCAGCAGTTTAACCAGACTAGCGGGGCTGGGGGAGCAGTACTTC. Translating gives CASSLTRLAGLGEQYF.

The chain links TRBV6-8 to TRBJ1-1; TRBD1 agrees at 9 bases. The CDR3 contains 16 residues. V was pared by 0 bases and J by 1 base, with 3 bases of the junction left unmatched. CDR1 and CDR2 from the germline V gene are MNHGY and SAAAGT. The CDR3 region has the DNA TGTGCCAGCAGTTACTCAAGGGGACAGGGGAACACTGAAGCTTTCTTT. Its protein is CASSYSRGQGNTEAFF.

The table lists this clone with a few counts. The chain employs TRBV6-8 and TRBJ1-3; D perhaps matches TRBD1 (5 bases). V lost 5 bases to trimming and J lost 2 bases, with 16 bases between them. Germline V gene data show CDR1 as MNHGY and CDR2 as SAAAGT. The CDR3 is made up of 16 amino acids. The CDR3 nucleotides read TGTGCCAGCAGTGACGTGGCAGGGAGAACTGGAAACACCATATATTTT. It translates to CASSDVAGRTGNTIYF.

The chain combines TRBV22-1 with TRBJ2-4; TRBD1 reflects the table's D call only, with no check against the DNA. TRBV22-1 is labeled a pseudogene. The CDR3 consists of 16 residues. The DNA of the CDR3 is TGTGCCAGCAGGTTCTCTGAATCCCTAGCCAAAAACATTCAGTACTTC. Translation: CASRFSESLAKNIQYF.

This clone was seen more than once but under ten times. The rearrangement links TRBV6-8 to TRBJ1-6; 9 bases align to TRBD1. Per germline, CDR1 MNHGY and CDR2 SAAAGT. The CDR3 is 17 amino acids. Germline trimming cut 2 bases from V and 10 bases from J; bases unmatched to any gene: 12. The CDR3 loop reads CASSYPPRTGVRSPLHF. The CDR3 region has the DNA TGTGCCAGCAGTTACCCACCTAGGACAGGGGTCAGGTCACCCCTCCACTTT.

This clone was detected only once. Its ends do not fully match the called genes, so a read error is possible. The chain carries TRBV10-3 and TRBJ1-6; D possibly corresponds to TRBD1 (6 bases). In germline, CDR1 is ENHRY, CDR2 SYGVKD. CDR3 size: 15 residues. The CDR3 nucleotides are TGTGCCATCAGTGAGTTAACCAGGGGCAATTCACCCCTCTACTTT. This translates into CAISELTRGNSPLYF.

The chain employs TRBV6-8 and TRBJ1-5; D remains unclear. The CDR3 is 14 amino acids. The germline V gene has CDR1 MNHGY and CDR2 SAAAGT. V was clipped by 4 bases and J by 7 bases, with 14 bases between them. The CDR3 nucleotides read TGTGCCAGCAGTTTCCGGACGTCAAAACAGCCCCAGCATTTT. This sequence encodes CASSFRTSKQPQHF.

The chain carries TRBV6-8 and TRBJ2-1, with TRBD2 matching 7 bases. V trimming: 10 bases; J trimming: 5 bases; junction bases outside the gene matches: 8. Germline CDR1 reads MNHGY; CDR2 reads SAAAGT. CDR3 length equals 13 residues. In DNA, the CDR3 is TGTGCCATCGAGGCTAGCGGAAACAATGAGCAGTTCTTC. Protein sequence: CAIEASGNNEQFF.

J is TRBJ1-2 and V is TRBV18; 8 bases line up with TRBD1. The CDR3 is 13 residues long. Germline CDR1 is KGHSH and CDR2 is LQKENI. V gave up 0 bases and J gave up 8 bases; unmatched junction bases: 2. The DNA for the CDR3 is TGTGCCAGCTCACCACCGACAGGGGACGGCTACACCTTC. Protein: CASSPPTGDGYTF.

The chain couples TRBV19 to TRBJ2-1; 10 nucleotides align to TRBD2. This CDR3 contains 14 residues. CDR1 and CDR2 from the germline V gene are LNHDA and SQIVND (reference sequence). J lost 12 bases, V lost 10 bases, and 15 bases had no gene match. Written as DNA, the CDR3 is TGTGCCACCGAACAGGCTAGCGGGAGCTTCGGGCAGTTCTTC. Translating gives CATEQASGSFGQFF. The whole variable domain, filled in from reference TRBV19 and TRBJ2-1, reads DGGITQSPKYLFRKEGQNVTLSCEQNLNHDAMYWYRQDPGQGLRLIYYSQIVNDFQKGDIAEGYSVSREKKESFPLTVTSAQKNPTAFYLCATEQASGSFGQFFGPGTRLTVL.

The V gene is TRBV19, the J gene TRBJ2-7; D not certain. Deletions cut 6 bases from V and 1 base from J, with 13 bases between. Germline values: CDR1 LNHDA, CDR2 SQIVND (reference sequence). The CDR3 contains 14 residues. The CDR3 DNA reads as TGTGCCAGTAGCATCGGTCCTTCGTCCTACGAGCAGTACTTC. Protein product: CASSIGPSSYEQYF.

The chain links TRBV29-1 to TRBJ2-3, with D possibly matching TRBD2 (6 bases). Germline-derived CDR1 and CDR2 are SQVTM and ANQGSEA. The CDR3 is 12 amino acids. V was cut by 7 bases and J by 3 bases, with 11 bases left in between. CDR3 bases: TGCAGCGGGAGCGGGTGGACAGATACGCAGTATTTT. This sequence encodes CSGSGWTDTQYF.

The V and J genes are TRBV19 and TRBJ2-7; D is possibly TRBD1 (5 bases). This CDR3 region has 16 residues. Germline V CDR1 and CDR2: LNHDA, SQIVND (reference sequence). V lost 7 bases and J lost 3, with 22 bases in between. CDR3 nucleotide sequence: TGTGCCAGTAAGGGCAGGGCCCAACACCTGTTCTACGAGCAGTACTTC. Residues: CASKGRAQHLFYEQYF.

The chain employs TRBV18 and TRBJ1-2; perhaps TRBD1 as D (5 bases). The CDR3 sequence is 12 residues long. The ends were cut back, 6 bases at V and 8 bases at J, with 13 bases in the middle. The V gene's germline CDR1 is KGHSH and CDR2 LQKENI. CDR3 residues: CASSPTGAGYTF. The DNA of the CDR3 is TGTGCCAGCTCGCCTACAGGAGCCGGCTACACCTTC.

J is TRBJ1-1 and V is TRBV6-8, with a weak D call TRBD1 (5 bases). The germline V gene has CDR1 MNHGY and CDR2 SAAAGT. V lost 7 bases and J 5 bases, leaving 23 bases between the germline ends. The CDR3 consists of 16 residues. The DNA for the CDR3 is TGTGCCAGCACCATCGCCAGGGCAGGGTCAGGGACTGAAGCTTTCTTT. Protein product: CASTIARAGSGTEAFF.

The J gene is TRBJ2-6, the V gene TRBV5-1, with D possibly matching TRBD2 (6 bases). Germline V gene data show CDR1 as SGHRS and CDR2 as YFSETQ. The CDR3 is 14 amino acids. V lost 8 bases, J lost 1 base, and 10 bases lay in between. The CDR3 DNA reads TGCGCCAGTGGAGGGGAATCTGGGGCCAACGTCCTGACTTTC. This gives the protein CASGGESGANVLTF.

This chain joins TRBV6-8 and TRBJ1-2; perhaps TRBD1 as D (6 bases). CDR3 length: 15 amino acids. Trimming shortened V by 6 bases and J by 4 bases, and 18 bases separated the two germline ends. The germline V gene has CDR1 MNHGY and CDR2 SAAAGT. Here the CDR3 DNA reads TGTGCCAGCAGCCCCGAGGTCGCGGGGGCCTATGGCTACACCTTC. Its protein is CASSPEVAGAYGYTF.